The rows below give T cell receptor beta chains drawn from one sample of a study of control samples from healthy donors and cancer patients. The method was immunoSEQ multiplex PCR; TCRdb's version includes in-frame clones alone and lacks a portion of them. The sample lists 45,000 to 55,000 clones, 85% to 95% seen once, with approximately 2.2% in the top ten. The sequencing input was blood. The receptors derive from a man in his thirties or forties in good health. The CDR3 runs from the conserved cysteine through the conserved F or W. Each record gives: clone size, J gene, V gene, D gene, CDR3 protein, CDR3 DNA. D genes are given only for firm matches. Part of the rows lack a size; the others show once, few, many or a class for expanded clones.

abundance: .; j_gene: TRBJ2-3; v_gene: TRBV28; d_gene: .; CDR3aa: CASSPPGTTDTQYF; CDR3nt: TGTGCCAGCAGTCCCCCAGGGACCACAGATACGCAGTATTTT
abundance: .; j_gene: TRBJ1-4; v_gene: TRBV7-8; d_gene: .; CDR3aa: CASSSLGVVSEKLFF; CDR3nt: TGTGCCAGCAGCTCCCTAGGGGTGGTCAGCGAAAAACTGTTTTTT
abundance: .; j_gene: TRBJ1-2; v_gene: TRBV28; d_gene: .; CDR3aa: CASSSLPPTVAYGYTF; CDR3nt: TGTGCCAGCAGTTCCCTCCCCCCGACAGTGGCCTATGGCTACACCTTC
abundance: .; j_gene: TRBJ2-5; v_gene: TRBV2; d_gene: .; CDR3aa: CASSEAWAGAPYF; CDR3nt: TGTGCCAGCAGTGAAGCTTGGGCAGGGGCGCCCTACTTC
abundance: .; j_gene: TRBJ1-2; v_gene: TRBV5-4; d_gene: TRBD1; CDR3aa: CASEAWTGKEPGYTF; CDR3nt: TGTGCCAGCGAAGCGTGGACAGGGAAGGAACCTGGCTACACCTTC
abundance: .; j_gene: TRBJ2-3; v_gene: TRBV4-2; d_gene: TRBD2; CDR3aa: CASSQGTSGPTDTQYF; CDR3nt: TGTGCCAGCAGCCAAGGTACTAGCGGACCCACAGATACGCAGTATTTT
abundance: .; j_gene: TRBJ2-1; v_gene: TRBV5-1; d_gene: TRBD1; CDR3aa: CASSFRQGGEQFF; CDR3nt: TGCGCCAGCAGCTTTCGACAGGGCGGTGAGCAGTTCTTC
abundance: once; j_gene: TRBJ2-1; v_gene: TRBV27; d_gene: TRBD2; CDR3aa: CASSFRRELARDEQFF; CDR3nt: TGTGCCAGCAGTTTCAGGCGGGAGCTAGCTAGGGATGAGCAGTTCTTC
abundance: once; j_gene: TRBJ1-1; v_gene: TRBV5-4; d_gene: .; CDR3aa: CASSWRTETEAFF; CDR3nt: TGTGCCAGCAGCTGGAGGACAGAAACTGAAGCTTTCTTT
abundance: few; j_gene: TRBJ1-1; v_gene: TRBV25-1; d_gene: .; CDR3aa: CASSESAGNRAFF; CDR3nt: TGTGCCAGCAGTGAATCTGCAGGGAACAGAGCTTTCTTT
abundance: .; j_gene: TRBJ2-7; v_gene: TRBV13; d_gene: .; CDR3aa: CASSSAMDHEQYF; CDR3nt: TGTGCCAGCAGCTCGGCAATGGATCACGAGCAGTACTTC
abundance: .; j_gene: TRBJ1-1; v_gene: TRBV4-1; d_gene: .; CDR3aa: CASSQVIRENTEAFF; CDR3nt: TGCGCCAGCAGCCAAGTAATCAGGGAGAACACTGAAGCTTTCTTT
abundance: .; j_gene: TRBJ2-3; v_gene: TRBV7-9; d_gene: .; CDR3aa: CASSPRGLSTDTQYF; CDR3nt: TGTGCCAGCAGCCCGCGGGGACTGAGCACAGATACGCAGTATTTT
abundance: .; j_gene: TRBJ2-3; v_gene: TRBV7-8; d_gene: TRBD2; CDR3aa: CASARGVIRDTQYF; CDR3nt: TGTGCCAGCGCACGGGGGGTTATAAGAGATACGCAGTATTTT
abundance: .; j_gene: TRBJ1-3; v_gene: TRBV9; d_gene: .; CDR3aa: CASSVAPTGGGNTIYF; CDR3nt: TGTGCCAGCAGCGTAGCTCCGACAGGTGGTGGAAACACCATATATTTT
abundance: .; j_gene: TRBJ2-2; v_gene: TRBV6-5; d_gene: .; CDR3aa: CASRLGGSTGELFF; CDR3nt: TGTGCCAGTAGGTTAGGAGGTAGCACCGGGGAGCTGTTTTTT
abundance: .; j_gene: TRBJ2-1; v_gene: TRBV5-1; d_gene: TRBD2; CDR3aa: CASRGLAGNSYNEQFF; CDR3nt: TGCGCCAGCCGAGGACTAGCGGGAAACTCCTACAATGAGCAGTTCTTC
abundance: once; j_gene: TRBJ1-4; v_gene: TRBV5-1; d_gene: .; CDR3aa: CASSLGGHNEKLFF; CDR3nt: TGCGCCAGCAGCTTGGGGGGTCACAATGAAAAACTGTTTTTT
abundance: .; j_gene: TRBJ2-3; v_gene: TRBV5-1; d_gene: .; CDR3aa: CASSPGQAGADTQYF; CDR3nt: TGCGCCAGCAGCCCGGGACAGGCGGGGGCAGATACGCAGTATTTT
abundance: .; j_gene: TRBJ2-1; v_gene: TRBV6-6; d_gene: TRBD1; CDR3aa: CASIARDRGDNEQFF; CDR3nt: TGTGCCAGCATTGCCCGGGACAGGGGGGACAATGAGCAGTTCTTC
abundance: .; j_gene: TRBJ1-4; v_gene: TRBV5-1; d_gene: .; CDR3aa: CASSLGQPNEKLFF; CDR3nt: TGCGCCAGCAGCTTGGGACAGCCTAATGAAAAACTGTTTTTT
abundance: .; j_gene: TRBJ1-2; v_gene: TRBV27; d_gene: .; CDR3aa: CASSLTVTGIHGYTF; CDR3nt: TGTGCCAGCAGTTTGACCGTTACAGGGATTCATGGCTACACCTTC
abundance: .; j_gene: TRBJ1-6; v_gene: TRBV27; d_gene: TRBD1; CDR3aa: CASSLSPGQGNSPLHF; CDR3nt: TGTGCCAGCAGTTTGTCCCCCGGACAGGGTAATTCACCCCTCCACTTT
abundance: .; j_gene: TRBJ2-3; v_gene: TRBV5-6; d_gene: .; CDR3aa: CASGLGDTQYF; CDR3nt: TGTGCCAGCGGGCTGGGGGATACGCAGTATTTT
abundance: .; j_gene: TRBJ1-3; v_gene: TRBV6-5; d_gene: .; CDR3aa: CASSTPENTIYF; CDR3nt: TGTGCCAGCAGCACACCGGAAAACACCATATATTTT
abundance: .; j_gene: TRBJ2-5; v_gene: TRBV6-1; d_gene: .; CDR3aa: CASSEARETQYF; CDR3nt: TGTGCCAGCAGTGAAGCAAGAGAGACCCAGTACTTC
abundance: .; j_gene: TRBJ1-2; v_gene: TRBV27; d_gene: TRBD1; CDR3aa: CASTCLGDSFNYGYTF; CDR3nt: TGTGCCAGCACCTGTCTTGGGGACAGTTTTAACTATGGCTACACCTTC
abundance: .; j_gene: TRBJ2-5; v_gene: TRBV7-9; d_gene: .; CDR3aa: CASSRETQYF; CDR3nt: TGTGCCAGCAGCCGAGAGACCCAGTACTTC
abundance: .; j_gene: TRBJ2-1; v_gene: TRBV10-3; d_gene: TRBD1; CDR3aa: CAITGTGSYNEQFF; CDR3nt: TGTGCCATCACCGGGACAGGGTCCTACAATGAGCAGTTCTTC
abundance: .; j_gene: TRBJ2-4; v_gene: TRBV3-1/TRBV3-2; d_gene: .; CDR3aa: CASSHTSNSFIQYF; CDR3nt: TGTGCCAGCAGCCATACTAGCAATTCATTCATTCAGTACTTC
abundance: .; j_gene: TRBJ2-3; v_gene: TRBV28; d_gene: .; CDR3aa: CASSLGGVWDTQYF; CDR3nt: TGTGCCAGCAGTTTAGGAGGGGTTTGGGATACGCAGTATTTT
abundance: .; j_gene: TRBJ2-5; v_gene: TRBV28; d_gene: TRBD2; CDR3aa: CASSEPGLAGEWTQYF; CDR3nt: TGTGCCAGCAGTGAGCCGGGACTAGCGGGAGAATGGACCCAGTACTTC